These T cell receptor beta chains were read from a single sample in a study of T cells in Graves' hyperthyroidism and ophthalmopathy. TCRdb reprocessed the multiplex PCR reads via MiXCR and lists one record per CDR3 protein. The table includes some 550,000 distinct CDR3 sequences, more than 15% detected once. Sequencing input: blood. These TCRs come from a woman between 35 and 50 years old with Graves' ophthalmopathy. Each CDR3 is given without its conserved first and last residue.

v_call	cdr3_aa
TRBV9	ASSLGLAEGEQY
TRBV20-1	SARDATGGLLYEQY
TRBV27	ASSTRASSYEQY
TRBV7-2	ASSSGESKETQY
TRBV6-1	ASILRTSGSYNEQF
TRBV28	ASSSLRRTPNEQF
TRBV9	ASSVEGVGLNEQF
TRBV20-1	SLRGLSYEQY
TRBV10-2	ASRPGLAAPDTQY
TRBV6-2/TRBV6-3	ASSYSQIIAGRQETQY
TRBV5-1	ASSLDLRQGVTGELF
TRBV7-2	ASRPNFLAGERNEQF
TRBV6-2/TRBV6-3	ASQTGGLSTGELF
TRBV19	ASSTGRGTEAF
TRBV5-1	ASSTGGGYNEQF
TRBV18	ASSRGTSNTQY
TRBV9	ASSVAITDTQY
TRBV2	ASSQSAGIGEQF
TRBV3-1	ASSHRVGNTEAF
TRBV12-3/TRBV12-4	ASSPTGVIETQY
TRBV28	ASLPGQGLHEQF
TRBV12-3/TRBV12-4	ASSSTGTPNTEAF
TRBV7-8	ASSLTAVGVEQY
TRBV10-1	ASSVGGTTEAF
TRBV7-6	ASSPWGALNEKLF
TRBV20-1	SANSGQTYGYT
TRBV5-4	ASSTPSGSADTQY
TRBV20-1	SARDPIAVTYNEQF
TRBV7-9	ASRLLGSSYNEQF